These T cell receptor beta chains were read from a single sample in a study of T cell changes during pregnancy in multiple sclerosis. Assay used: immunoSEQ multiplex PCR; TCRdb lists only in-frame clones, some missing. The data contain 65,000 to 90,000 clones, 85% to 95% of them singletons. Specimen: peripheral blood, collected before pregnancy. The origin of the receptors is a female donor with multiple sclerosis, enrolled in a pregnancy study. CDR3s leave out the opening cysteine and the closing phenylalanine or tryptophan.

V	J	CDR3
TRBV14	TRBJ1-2	ASSPRQGAYYGYT
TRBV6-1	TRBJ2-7	ASKVAGGGYEQY
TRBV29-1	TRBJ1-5	SVASQGNQPQH
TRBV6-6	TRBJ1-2	ASSGQGMNGYT
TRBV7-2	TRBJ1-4	ASSLDVPKTNEKLF
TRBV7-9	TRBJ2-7	ASSRNTGWAHYEQY
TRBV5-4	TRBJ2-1	ASSPAAAYPYNEQF
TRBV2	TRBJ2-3	ASSPTSGRVARPTTDTQY
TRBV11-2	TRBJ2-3	ASSSSGGLRTDTQY
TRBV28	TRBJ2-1	ASNKVQGSYNEQF
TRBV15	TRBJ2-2	ATSSGSATGELF
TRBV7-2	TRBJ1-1	ASSLQGALDTEAF
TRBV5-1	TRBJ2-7	ASRGQGTYEQY
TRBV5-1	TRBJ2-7	ASSSVASAAREQY
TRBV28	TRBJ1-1	ASRAREEYTEAF
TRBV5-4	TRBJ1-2	ASSFRTEYYGYT
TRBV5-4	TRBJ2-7	ASSLGMERDEQY
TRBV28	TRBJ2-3	ASKPRGLAVVGGTDTQY
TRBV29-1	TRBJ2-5	SVVKTWTGRQETQY
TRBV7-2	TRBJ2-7	ASSPPIRLAAYEQY
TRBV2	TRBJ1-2	AFRETGYNYGYT
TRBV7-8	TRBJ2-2	ASSSKRGIGTGELF
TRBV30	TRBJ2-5	AWGGQKETQY
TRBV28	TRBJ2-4	ASSFNRGLAGLRAKNIQY
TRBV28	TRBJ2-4	ASTLGLPNIQY
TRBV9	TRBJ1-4	ASSQVSATNEKLF
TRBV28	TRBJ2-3	ATLGTLVEDTQY
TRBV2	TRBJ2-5	ASSEALAQETQY
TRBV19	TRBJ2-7	ASSTRDRPYEQY
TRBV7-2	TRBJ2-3	ASSLVAGSISRTDTQY
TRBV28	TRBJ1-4	ASSYLSGAREKLF
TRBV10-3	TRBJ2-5	AISIQETQY
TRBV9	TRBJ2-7	ASSPRDSRYEQY
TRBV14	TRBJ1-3	ASSPVGSGNTIY
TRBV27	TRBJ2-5	ASSYTGTGGKTQY
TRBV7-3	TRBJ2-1	ASSLMGQVLSYEQF
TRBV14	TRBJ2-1	ASSSFSDNEQF
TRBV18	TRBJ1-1	ASSPARHRGLTEAF
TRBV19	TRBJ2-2	ASSRTGGSTGELF
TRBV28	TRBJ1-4	ASRTGFGLRKLF
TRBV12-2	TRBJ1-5	ASRLGGRYSNQPQH
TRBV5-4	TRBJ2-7	ASSTPATGSREQY
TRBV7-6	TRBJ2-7	ASSPRLGVYEQY
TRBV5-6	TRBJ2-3	ASSKGTGVVDTQY
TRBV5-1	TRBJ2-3	ASSFFNPSGRRTDTQY
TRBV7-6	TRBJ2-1	ASSLVLAGGRYEQF
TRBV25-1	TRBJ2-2	ASSESLTGELF
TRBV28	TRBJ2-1	ASTRGLANYNEQF
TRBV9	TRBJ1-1	ASSAPRTEVRTEAF
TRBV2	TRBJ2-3	ASNRLAGTTDTQY